This T cell receptor beta chain was retrieved from a study of human T cells and chemical hapten exposure. Specified time point: healthy volunteer bleed at 6 weeks. It was from unfractionated whole blood that total RNA was extracted. TCRdb analysed the RACE reads with MiXCR anew, one entry per CDR3 protein. This sample has roughly 75,000 distinct CDR3 sequences; around 9.3% occur once, and the top ten carry 1.7%. Germline V gene lookup returns CDR1 MNHEY and CDR2 SMNVEV (reference sequence). The CDR3 contains 15 residues. V lost 5 bases and J 3 bases, leaving 13 bases between the germline ends. The V call is TRBV27, the J call TRBJ2-2; possibly TRBD1 or TRBD2 for D (5 bases each). The specimen sequenced was whole blood. The clonotype originates from a female donor in good health. Some clones in this sample may be carry-over from other donors' samples. CDR3 sequence (DNA): TGTGCCAGCAGTCCTTCAGGGAGAGACACCGGGGAGCTGTTTTTT. It translates to CASSPSGRDTGELFF.